This TCR beta chain was recovered during a study of blood T cell repertoires in COVID-19 (dated by TCRdb to about 2020). About the full investigation: The collaborator samples originated in the United States, Italy and Spain and spanned the acute and convalescent phases of COVID-19. The samples were drawn from two sources: the first 160 participants of the ongoing ImmuneRACE study, and fewer than 1,500 subjects contributed by 6 global collaborators. Nearly every sample came with metadata listing a de-identified subject ID, COVID-19 status, age in years and sex. The material from the prospective study consisted of cDNA or gDNA derived from T cells, B-cell-depleted T cells, or PBMCs. A freely available public database, intended as a resource for researchers studying the immune response to SARS-CoV-2, is where the repertoires were released. The dataset comprised deeply sampled blood TCRbeta repertoires from subjects exposed to, actively infected with, or recovered from COVID-19. Where available, HLA class I and class II types were obtained from metadata supplied by the sample provider rather than from assay-based typing.

A second Seattle source provided samples from volunteer blood donors who had recovered from COVID-19. The collaborating institutions used their own protocols to collect whole blood in K2EDTA tubes. For TCRbeta analysis, collaborators shipped samples as frozen whole blood, isolated PBMCs, or DNA extracted from either of those sample types. Overall study outcomes, separate from this receptor: The amount of clinical and demographic metadata varied by source and participant and was provided uncurated.

TCRbeta CDR3 regions were amplified from genomic DNA using the immunoSEQ Assay, a bias-controlled multiplex PCR. The study's processing was this. Within the assay, amplification of reference gene primers was used to estimate how many nucleated cells each sample contained. Sequence reads were collapsed and filtered to measure the absolute abundance of every unique TCRbeta CDR3 rearrangement. For each sample, productive Simpson clonality was calculated as the square root of Simpson's diversity index over productive rearrangements. The table was pulled from immuneACCESS by TCRdb, which kept in-frame rearrangements only. Such tables lose some clones; where checked, under half of the loss comes from unresolved V genes, and the rest has no known cause. V, J and clone size are those of that table, while D and trimming were read from the DNA. This sample gives some 250,000 clones in total; 70% to 90% of them show up just once. In total, the top ten clones hold 3% of the sample.

From the cysteine through the phenylalanine, the CDR3 covers 15 amino acids. The read is trimmed to its CDR3 DNA, 45 bases read in frame from base 1. Based on the germline V gene, the CDR1 and CDR2 sequences are KGHSH and LQKENI. V is clipped by 3 bases and J by 4 bases, and the sequence between their germline boundaries is 13 bases long. Of note for this clone: This clone's antigen is unknown. The input lacks base qualities; no much larger clone sits a single base away.

The sequence came from a young woman who had recovered from COVID-19. The chain is encoded by TRBV18 joined to TRBJ1-3; the D gene is perhaps TRBD1, on 5 matching bases. Source material: peripheral blood. This receptor carries the CDR3 CASSPRQGGGNTIYF. The DNA is TGTGCCAGCTCACCCCGCCAGGGCGGCGGAAACACCATATATTTT.